This entry describes one TCR beta chain. Its antigen is undetermined. The data belong to a study of T-cell memory formation after mild COVID-19. Study information: The study found TCR clusters largely donor specific. Overall study results and limits: Some clones that responded turned up in pre-infection memory, which suggests that cross-reactive memory joined in. Whereas later expanders leaned CD4+, clones contracting day 15 to 85 showed a balanced CD4/CD8 makeup.

The V gene lost 5 bases and the J gene lost 1 base, with 11 bases spanning the gap. Germline assignment: CDR1 LNHDA and CDR2 SQIVND (reference sequence). The CDR3 totals 14 residues. Constant-segment primers and 5'RACE yielded cDNA libraries for TCR alpha and TCR beta, each carrying sample barcodes and UMIs. Via MiXCR, TCRdb re-called the 5' RACE reads, giving one row per CDR3 protein. Among around 500,000 distinct CDR3 sequences listed, 18% were seen once. J is TRBJ1-1 and V is TRBV19; D gene unclear. The origin of this receptor is an adult woman who had mild COVID-19 (a few samples of this study predate the infection). Cell type and time point are not known. Sequencing used PBMCs or a T cell subset sorted from them (not recorded which). The CDR3 DNA reads as TGTGCCAGTAGTTCTCTCGACAAGAACACTGAAGCTTTCTTT. Translating it yields CASSSLDKNTEAFF.